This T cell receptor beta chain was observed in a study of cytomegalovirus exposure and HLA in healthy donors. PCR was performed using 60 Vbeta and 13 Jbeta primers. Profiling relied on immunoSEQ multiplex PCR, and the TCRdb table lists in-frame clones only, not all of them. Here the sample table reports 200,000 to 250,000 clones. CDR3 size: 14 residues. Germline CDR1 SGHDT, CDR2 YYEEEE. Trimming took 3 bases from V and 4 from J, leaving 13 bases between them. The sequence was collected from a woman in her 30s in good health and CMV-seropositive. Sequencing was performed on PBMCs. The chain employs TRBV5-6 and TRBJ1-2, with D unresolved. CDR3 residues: CASSSDTRTYGYTF. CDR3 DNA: TGTGCCAGCAGCTCCGACACCCGTACCTATGGCTACACCTTC.